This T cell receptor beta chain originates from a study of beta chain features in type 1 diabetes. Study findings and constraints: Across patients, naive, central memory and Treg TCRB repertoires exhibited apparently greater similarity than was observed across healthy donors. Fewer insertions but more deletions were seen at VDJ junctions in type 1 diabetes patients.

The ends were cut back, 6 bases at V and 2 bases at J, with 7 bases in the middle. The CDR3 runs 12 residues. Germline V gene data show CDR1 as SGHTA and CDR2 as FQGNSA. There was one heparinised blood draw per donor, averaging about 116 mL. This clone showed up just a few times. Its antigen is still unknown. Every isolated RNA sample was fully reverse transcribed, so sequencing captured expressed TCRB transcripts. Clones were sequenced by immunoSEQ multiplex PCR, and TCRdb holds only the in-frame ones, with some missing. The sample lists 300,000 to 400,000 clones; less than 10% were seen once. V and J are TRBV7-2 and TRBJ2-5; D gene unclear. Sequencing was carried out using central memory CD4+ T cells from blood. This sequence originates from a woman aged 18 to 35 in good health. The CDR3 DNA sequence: TGTGCCAGCAGTCCGAATCAAGAGACCCAGTACTTC. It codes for CASSPNQETQYF.